Described below is a single TCR beta chain sequence and its context. This CDR3 is built from 15 residues. The germline V gene encodes CDR1 SGHRS and CDR2 YFSETQ. With V trimmed by 4 bases and J by 3 bases, 7 bases remained unmatched. This sample is drawn from a study of shared T cell receptors in the human thymus. Only in-frame clones appear in the TCRdb table, and some are missing; sequencing was by immunoSEQ multiplex PCR. This sample has hundreds of thousands of clones; approximately 80% occur once, and the top ten carry around 0.013%. These data were also reused for a study on human thymus T cells. That work states: The sample donors, healthy Finnish infants, were having corrective surgery for congenital heart defects. Corrective cardiac operations yielded the resected thymus tissue. Thymic and blood repertoires appeared to show biased V and J gene usage. There were highly overlapping thymic repertoires among unrelated individuals, as related research reported.

The sample taken for sequencing was thymocytes. The clonotype was recovered from a boy under three years old with a congenital heart defect. The rearrangement links TRBV5-1 to TRBJ2-3; 8 nucleotides align to TRBD2. The CDR3 protein is CASSGPSGSTDTQYF. For the CDR3, the DNA is TGCGCCAGCAGCGGCCCGAGCGGGAGTACAGATACGCAGTATTTT.